This T cell receptor beta chain comes out of a study of T cells in Graves' hyperthyroidism and ophthalmopathy. The study, taken as a whole, reports: Most clonotypes expanded in thyroid above 0.001 were likewise present in blood.

Diagnostic decisions used clinical symptoms, serum thyroxine and TRAb, thyroid ultrasound and orbital computed tomography. The PBMCs had their origin in 10 ml of fresh peripheral blood. J was trimmed by 3 bases and V by 8 bases; bases with no gene match: 13. This CDR3 region has 15 residues. Germline CDR1 reads SEHNR; CDR2 reads FQNEAQ (reference sequence). RNA transcripts provided the source from which TCR beta CDR3 regions were amplified. With the HTBI primer set, the TCR CDR3 went through a first round of RT-PCR. TCRdb analysed the multiplex PCR reads with MiXCR anew, one entry per CDR3 protein. The sample includes about 280,000 distinct CDR3 sequences, 20% to 25% seen only once; the top ten take approximately 30%. This clonotype was observed many times. Its antigen is not identified.

The receptor comes from a man aged 35-49 years with Graves' hyperthyroidism that later progressed to Graves' ophthalmopathy. The specimen was blood. The chain is built from TRBV7-9 and TRBJ2-7; the match to TRBD1 covers 7 bases. The CDR3 protein is CASQPSGQSGYEQYF. The CDR3 DNA sequence: TGTGCCAGCCAGCCCTCGGGACAGTCTGGCTACGAGCAGTACTTC.